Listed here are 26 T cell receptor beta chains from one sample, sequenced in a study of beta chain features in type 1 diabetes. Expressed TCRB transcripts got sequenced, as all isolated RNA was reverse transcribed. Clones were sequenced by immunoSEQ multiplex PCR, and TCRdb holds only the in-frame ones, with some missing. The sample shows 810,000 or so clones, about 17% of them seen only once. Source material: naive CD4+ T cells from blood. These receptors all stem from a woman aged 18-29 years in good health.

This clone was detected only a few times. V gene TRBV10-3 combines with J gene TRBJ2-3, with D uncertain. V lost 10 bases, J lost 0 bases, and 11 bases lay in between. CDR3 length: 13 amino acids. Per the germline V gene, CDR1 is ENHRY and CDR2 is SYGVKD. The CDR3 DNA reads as TGTGCCACAACGACCCCAAGCACAGATACGCAGTATTTT. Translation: CATTTPSTDTQYF.

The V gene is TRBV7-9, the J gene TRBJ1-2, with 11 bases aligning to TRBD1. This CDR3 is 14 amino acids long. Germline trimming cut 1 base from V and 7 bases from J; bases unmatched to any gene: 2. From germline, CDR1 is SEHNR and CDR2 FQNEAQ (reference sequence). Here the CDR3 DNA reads TGTGCCAGCAGCTTAGGGACAGGGGGCTTTGGCTACACCTTC. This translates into CASSLGTGGFGYTF.

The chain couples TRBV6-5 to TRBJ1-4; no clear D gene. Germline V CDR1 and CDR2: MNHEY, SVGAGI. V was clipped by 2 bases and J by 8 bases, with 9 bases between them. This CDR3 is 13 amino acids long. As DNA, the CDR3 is TGTGCCAGCAGTTACAACTGGAGGGAAAAACTGTTTTTT. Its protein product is CASSYNWREKLFF.

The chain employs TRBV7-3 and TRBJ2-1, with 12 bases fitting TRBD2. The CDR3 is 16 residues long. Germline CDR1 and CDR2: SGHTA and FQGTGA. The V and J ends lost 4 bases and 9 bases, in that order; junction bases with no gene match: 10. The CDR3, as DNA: TGTGCCAGCAGCTCCTCCCGACTAGCGGGAGCAGGTGAGCAGTTCTTC. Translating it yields CASSSSRLAGAGEQFF. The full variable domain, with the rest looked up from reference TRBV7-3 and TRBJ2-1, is GAGVSQTPSNKVTEKGKYVELRCDPISGHTALYWYRQSLGQGPEFLIYFQGTGAADDSGLPNDRFFAVRPEGSVSTLKIQRTERGDSAVYLCASSSSRLAGAGEQFFGPGTRLTVL.

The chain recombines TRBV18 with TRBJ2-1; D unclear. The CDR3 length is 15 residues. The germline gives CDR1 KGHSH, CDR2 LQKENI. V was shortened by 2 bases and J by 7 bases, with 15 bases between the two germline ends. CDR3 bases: TGTGCCAGCTCACCAGAGCGCGACGAAAGGAATGAGCAGTTCTTC. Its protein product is CASSPERDERNEQFF.

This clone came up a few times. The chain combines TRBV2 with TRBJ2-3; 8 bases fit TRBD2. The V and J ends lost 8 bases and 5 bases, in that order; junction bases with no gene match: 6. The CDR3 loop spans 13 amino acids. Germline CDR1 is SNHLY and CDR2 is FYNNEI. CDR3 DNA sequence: TGTGCCAGCGAGCGGGAGTTCGGAGATACGCAGTATTTT. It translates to CASEREFGDTQYF.

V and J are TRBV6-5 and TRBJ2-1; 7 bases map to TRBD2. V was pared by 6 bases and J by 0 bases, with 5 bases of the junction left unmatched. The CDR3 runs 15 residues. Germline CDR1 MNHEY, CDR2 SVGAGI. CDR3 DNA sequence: TGTGCCAGCAGCCGACTAGCTAGCTCCTACAATGAGCAGTTCTTC. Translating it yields CASSRLASSYNEQFF.

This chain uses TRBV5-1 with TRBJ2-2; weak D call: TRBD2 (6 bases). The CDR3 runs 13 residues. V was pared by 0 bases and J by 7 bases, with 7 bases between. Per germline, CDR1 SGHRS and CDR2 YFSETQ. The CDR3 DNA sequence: TGCGCCAGCAGCTTGGGACTAGGCGGGGAGCTGTTTTTT. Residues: CASSLGLGGELFF.

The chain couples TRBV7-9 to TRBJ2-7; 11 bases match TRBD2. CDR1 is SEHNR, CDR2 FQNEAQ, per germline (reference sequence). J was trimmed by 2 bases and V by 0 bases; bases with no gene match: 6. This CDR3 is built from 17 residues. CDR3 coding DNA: TGTGCCAGCAGCTTAGCTAGCGGGACTAGCGGAACCTACGAGCAGTACTTC. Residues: CASSLASGTSGTYEQYF.

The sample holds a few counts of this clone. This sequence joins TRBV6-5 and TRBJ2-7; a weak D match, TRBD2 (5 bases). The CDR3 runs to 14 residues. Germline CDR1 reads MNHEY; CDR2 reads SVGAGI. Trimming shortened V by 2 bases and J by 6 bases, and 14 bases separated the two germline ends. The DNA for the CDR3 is TGTGCCAGCAGTTACGGAAAACTAGGGATCGAGCAGTACTTC. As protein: CASSYGKLGIEQYF.

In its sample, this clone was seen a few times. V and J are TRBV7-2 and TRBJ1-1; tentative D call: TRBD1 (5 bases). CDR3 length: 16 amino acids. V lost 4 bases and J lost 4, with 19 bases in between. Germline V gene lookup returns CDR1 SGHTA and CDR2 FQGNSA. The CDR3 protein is CASSSRTSRGITEAFF. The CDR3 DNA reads TGTGCCAGCAGCTCCCGGACATCCCGGGGGATCACTGAAGCTTTCTTT.

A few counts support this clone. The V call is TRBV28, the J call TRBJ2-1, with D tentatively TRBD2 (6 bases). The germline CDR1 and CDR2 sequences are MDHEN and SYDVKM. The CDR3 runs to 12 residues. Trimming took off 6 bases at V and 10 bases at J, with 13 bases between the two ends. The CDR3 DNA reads TGTGCCAGCAGCTGGCGGACTAACGAGCAGTTCTTC. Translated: CASSWRTNEQFF.

The CDR3 nucleotides are TGTGCCAGCAGCGTAGCTGGACAGGGGGCATCAGATACGCAGTATTTT. Translating gives CASSVAGQGASDTQYF. The V gene is TRBV9, the J gene TRBJ2-3; 11 nucleotides line up with TRBD1. Looked up from germline, CDR1 is SGDLS and CDR2 is YYNGEE. This CDR3 contains 16 residues. Trimming removed 0 bases from V and 4 bases from J; junction bases left unmatched: 4.

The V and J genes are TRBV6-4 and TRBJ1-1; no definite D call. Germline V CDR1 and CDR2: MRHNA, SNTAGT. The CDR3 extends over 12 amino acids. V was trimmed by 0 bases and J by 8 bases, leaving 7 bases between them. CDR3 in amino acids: CASSDSGGEAFF. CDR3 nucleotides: TGTGCCAGCAGTGACTCTGGAGGGGAAGCTTTCTTT.

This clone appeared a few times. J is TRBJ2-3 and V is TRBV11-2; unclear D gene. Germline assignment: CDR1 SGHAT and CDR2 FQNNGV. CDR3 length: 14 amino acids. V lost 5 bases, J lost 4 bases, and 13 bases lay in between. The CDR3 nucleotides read TGTGCCAGCAGCCCCGTAGAGTACGCAGATACGCAGTATTTT. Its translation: CASSPVEYADTQYF.

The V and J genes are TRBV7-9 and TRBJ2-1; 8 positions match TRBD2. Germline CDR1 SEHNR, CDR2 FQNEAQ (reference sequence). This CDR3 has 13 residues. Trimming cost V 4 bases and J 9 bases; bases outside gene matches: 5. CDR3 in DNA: TGTGCCAGCAGCTCCCGACTAGCGAGTGAGCAGTTCTTC. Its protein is CASSSRLASEQFF.

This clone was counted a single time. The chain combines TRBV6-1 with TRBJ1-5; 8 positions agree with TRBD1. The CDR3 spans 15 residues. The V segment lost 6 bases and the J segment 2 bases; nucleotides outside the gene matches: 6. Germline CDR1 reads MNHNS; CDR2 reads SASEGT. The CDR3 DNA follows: TGTGCCAGCAGGACAGGGGTCTCGGGCAATCAGCCCCAGCATTTT. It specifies CASRTGVSGNQPQHF.

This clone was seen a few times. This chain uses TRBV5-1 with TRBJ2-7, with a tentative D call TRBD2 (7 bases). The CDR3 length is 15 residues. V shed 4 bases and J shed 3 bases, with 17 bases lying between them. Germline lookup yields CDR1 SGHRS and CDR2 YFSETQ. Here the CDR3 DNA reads TGCGCCAGCAGCGCGGGGGCAGGGACTAACTACGAGCAGTACTTC. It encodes CASSAGAGTNYEQYF.

The CDR3 loop reads CASRSGQGAYGYTF. The DNA of the CDR3 is TGTGCCAGCAGATCTGGACAGGGGGCCTATGGCTACACCTTC. The chain has TRBV27 and TRBJ1-2; 11 bases are a match to TRBD1. The CDR3 length is 14 residues. Trimming removed 6 bases from V and 4 bases from J; junction bases left unmatched: 4. Germline loops: CDR1 MNHEY, CDR2 SMNVEV (reference sequence).

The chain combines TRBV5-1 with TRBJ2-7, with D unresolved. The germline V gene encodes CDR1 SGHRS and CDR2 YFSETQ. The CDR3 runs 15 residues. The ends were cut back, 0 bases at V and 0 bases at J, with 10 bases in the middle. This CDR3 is CASSLGVRSSYEQYF. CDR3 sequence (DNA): TGCGCCAGCAGCTTGGGTGTCCGGAGCTCCTACGAGCAGTACTTC.

The CDR3 DNA reads TGTGCCAGCAGTCTAGCCCTTAGTAGCTCCTACAATGAGCAGTTCTTC. Its protein product is CASSLALSSSYNEQFF. The V gene is TRBV7-2, the J gene TRBJ2-1; D is possibly TRBD2 (5 bases). The V end lost 6 bases, the J end lost 0 bases, and 15 bases lay between the germline ends. The CDR3 runs to 16 residues. Germline V gene lookup returns CDR1 SGHTA and CDR2 FQGNSA.

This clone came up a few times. The CDR3 loop reads CAISDSSGTNTGELFF. The CDR3 DNA sequence: TGTGCCATCAGTGATTCGAGCGGGACGAACACCGGGGAGCTGTTTTTT. V is TRBV10-3 and J is TRBJ2-2; TRBD2 agrees at 7 bases. After removal of 3 bases from V and 0 bases from J, the junction contained 4 bases not matched to a gene. The CDR3 is made up of 16 amino acids. From germline, CDR1 is ENHRY and CDR2 SYGVKD.

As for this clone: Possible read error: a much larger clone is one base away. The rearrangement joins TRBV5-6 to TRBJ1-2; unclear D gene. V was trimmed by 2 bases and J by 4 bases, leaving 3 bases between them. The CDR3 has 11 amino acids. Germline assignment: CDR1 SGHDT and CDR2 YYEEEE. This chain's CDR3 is CASSFGYGYTF. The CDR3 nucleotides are TGTGCCAGCAGCTTCGGCTATGGCTACACCTTC.

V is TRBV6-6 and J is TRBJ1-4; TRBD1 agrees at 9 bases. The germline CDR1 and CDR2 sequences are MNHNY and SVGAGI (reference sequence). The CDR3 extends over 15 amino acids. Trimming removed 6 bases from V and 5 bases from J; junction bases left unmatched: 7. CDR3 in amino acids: CASSLFGQGNEKLFF. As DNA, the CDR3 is TGTGCCAGCAGCCTATTTGGACAGGGGAATGAAAAACTGTTTTTT.

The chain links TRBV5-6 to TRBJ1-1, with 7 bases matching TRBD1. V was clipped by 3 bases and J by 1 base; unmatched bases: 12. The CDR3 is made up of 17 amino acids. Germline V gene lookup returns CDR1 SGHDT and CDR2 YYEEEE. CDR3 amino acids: CASSYPPTGVWNTEAFF. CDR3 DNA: TGTGCCAGCAGCTACCCCCCAACAGGGGTTTGGAACACTGAAGCTTTCTTT. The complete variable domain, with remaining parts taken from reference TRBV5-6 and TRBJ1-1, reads DAGVTQSPTHLIKTRGQQVTLRCSPKSGHDTVSWYQQALGQGPQFIFQYYEEEERQRGNFPDRFSGHQFPNYSSELNVNALLLGDSALYLCASSYPPTGVWNTEAFFGQGTRLTVV.

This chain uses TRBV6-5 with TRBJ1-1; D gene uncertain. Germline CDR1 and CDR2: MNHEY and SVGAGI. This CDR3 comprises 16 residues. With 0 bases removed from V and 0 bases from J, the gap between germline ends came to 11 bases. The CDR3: CASSYSKADVNTEAFF. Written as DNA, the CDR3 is TGTGCCAGCAGTTACTCGAAGGCGGACGTGAACACTGAAGCTTTCTTT.